The next 26 T cell receptor beta chains were all read from a single sample in a study of blood T cells in healthy people across ages. The second PCR ran roughly 6 to 11 cycles with a sample-barcoded 5' primer and J-beta primers. TCRdb independently ran MiXCR on the 5' RACE reads; one entry per CDR3 protein. The data contain some 1,800,000 distinct CDR3 sequences, roughly two fifths of them singletons. Sequencing was performed on blood. The receptors derive from a human donor in good health.

The chain carries TRBV29-1 and TRBJ2-3, with 8 positions matching TRBD2. This CDR3 is 14 amino acids long. Germline assignment: CDR1 SQVTM and CDR2 ANQGSEA. V gave up 5 bases and J gave up 2 bases; unmatched junction bases: 6. The CDR3 bases are TGCAGCGTTCGTATCGGGGGGGACACAGATACGCAGTATTTT. Translation: CSVRIGGDTDTQYF.

The chain is built from TRBV12-3 or TRBV12-4 and TRBJ1-4; TRBD1 matches 7 bases. The CDR3 has 13 amino acids. V lost 6 bases to trimming and J lost 10 bases; unmatched junction nucleotides: 8. This chain's CDR3 is CASRERQGSKLFF. CDR3 coding DNA: TGTGCCAGCAGGGAGAGACAGGGATCAAAACTGTTTTTT.

The gene calls are TRBV6-5 and TRBJ2-6, with D possibly TRBD1 on 5 matching bases. This CDR3 comprises 13 residues. The V gene lost 0 bases and the J gene lost 12 bases, with 9 bases spanning the gap. The germline V gene has CDR1 MNHEY and CDR2 SVGAGI. The CDR3 nucleotides read TGTGCCAGCAGTTACTCGAAAGGGGCCGTCCTGACTTTC. Its translation is CASSYSKGAVLTF.

The table lists this clonotype with many counts. The chain carries TRBV28 and TRBJ2-4; 8 nucleotides line up with TRBD2. Germline-derived CDR1 and CDR2 are MDHEN and SYDVKM. Losses at the gene ends were 6 bases for V and 0 bases for J; bases not matched to a gene: 7. The CDR3 covers 16 residues. This chain's CDR3 is CASSLGGALAKNIQYF. CDR3 sequence (DNA): TGTGCCAGCAGCCTCGGGGGGGCTCTAGCCAAAAACATTCAGTACTTC.

This clonotype was seen repeatedly, ten times or more. The gene calls are TRBV20-1 and TRBJ1-2; 7 nucleotides line up with TRBD1. Germline V gives CDR1 DFQATT, CDR2 SNEGSKA (reference sequence). The J segment lost 2 bases and the V segment lost 7 bases, leaving 7 bases of the junction unmatched. This CDR3 spans 13 amino acids. The CDR3 spells CSGWDSLNYGYTF. The CDR3 coding sequence is TGCAGTGGGTGGGACAGCCTAAACTATGGCTACACCTTC.

The gene calls are TRBV9 and TRBJ1-2; D unresolved. The CDR3 is made up of 14 amino acids. Per the germline V gene, CDR1 is SGDLS and CDR2 is YYNGEE. Trimming left V 0 bases short and J 6 bases short, with 12 bases between. In nucleotides, the CDR3 is TGTGCCAGCAGCGTAGATGAGGGAATGGATGGCTACACCTTC. It codes for CASSVDEGMDGYTF. Complete variable domain (other parts from reference TRBV9 and TRBJ1-2): DSGVTQTPKHLITATGQRVTLRCSPRSGDLSVYWYQQSLDQGLQFLIQYYNGEERAKGNILERFSAQQFPDLHSELNLSSLELGDSALYFCASSVDEGMDGYTFGSGTRLTVV.

This clonotype has only a few counts. This sequence joins TRBV7-2 and TRBJ1-2, with D maybe TRBD1 (5 bases). Trimming left V 2 bases short and J 6 bases short, with 13 bases between. Germline loops: CDR1 SGHTA, CDR2 FQGNSA. The CDR3 spans 14 residues. CDR3 DNA: TGTGCCAGCAGCTTAATTGACAGCACTAATGGCTACACCTTC. It specifies CASSLIDSTNGYTF.

This sequence joins TRBV15 and TRBJ1-1; tentative D call: TRBD1 (6 bases). The CDR3 is made up of 17 amino acids. V dropped 3 bases and J dropped 2 bases, with 19 bases sitting between them. Germline V gene sequence: CDR1 LNHNV, CDR2 YYDKDF (reference sequence). CDR3 amino acids: CATSSPGTPGSNTEAFF. DNA of the CDR3: TGTGCCACCAGCAGCCCCGGGACACCTGGCAGTAACACTGAAGCTTTCTTT.

This clonotype was seen a handful of times. The V gene is TRBV20-1, the J gene TRBJ2-5; 10 positions agree with TRBD2. Gene TRBJ2-7 matches the end of the DNA better, so the J call may be wrong. The CDR3 covers 14 residues. Germline CDR1 DFQATT, CDR2 SNEGSKA (reference sequence). The CDR3 DNA is TGCAGCGTAGCGGGGGGTTCCTCGGCCCACGAGCAGTACTTC. Its translation is CSVAGGSSAHEQYF.

This clonotype was recorded a few times. This chain joins TRBV9 and TRBJ2-1; 7 bases map to TRBD2. Germline CDR1 SGDLS, CDR2 YYNGEE. J was trimmed by 5 bases and V by 3 bases; bases with no gene match: 5. The CDR3 loop spans 14 amino acids. The CDR3 sequence is CASSAGTIDNEQFF. The CDR3 bases are TGTGCCAGCAGCGCTGGGACTATAGACAATGAGCAGTTCTTC.

The chain employs TRBV5-6 and TRBJ2-5; a possible D gene is TRBD2 (5 bases). V was shortened by 2 bases and J by 11 bases, with 19 bases between the two germline ends. CDR3 size: 14 residues. Germline CDR1 reads SGHDT; CDR2 reads YYEEEE. The CDR3 DNA follows: TGTGCCAGCAGCTTCCTCCGGAGGCACTACGGGCAGTACTTC. Encoded protein: CASSFLRRHYGQYF.

The table lists this clonotype with a few counts. The junction does not match germline at one end; this may be a read error. V and J are TRBV28 and TRBJ2-3; 9 bases map to TRBD2. The germline V gene has CDR1 MDHEN and CDR2 SYDVKM. The CDR3 loop spans 16 amino acids. CDR3 DNA sequence: TGTGCCAGCAGTTTATTAGCGGGGGTTAGCACGGATACGCAGTATTTT. Its translation: CASSLLAGVSTDTQYF.

The rearrangement links TRBV12-3 or TRBV12-4 to TRBJ1-2; 8 nucleotides match TRBD1. The V segment lost 5 bases and the J segment 3 bases; nucleotides outside the gene matches: 14. The CDR3 spans 17 residues. CDR3 sequence: CASSAPDGQGVDYGYTF. CDR3 coding DNA: TGTGCCAGCAGTGCCCCCGATGGACAGGGTGTCGACTATGGCTACACCTTC.

Only one count was recorded for this clonotype. At one boundary the junction diverges from the germline segment, which might be a read error. The chain links TRBV18 to TRBJ2-1, with 9 bases lining up with TRBD2. This CDR3 comprises 15 residues. Germline CDR1 is KGHSH and CDR2 is LQKENI. The CDR3 region has the DNA TGCGCCAGCTCACCACCGGGACTAGCTTACAATGAGCAGTTCTTC. Translation: CASSPPGLAYNEQFF.

The table lists this clonotype with a few counts. CDR3 sequence (DNA): TGCAGTGCTAGTTTTGGGACAGAACTATCCTACGAGCAGTACTTC. Translating gives CSASFGTELSYEQYF. This rearrangement joins TRBV20-1 to TRBJ2-7; 7 nucleotides line up with TRBD1. Germline values: CDR1 DFQATT, CDR2 SNEGSKA (reference sequence). The ends lost 3 bases at V and 1 base at J; junction bases unmatched: 9. This CDR3 comprises 15 residues.

The chain recombines TRBV5-1 with TRBJ2-3; 14 nucleotides line up with TRBD2. CDR1 and CDR2 from the germline V gene are SGHRS and YFSETQ. The CDR3 is 16 residues long. J lost 6 bases, V lost 4 bases, and 7 bases had no gene match. CDR3 coding DNA: TGCGCCAGCAGCACCGCGACTAGCGGGGGGGCGGATACGCAGTATTTT. This translates into CASSTATSGGADTQYF.

This clonotype was detected a few times. The J gene is TRBJ1-2, the V gene TRBV5-5; perhaps TRBD1 as D (5 bases). The germline V gene has CDR1 SGHKS and CDR2 YYEKEE (reference sequence). The CDR3 has 14 residues. V was clipped by 5 bases and J by 4 bases, with 15 bases between them. CDR3 nucleotide sequence: TGTGCCAGCAGAGGGACCAGCCTTACCTATGGCTACACCTTC. This translates into CASRGTSLTYGYTF. The variable domain in full, completed from reference TRBV5-5 and TRBJ1-2, reads DAGVTQSPTHLIKTRGQQVTLRCSPISGHKSVSWYQQVLGQGPQFIFQYYEKEERGRGNFPDRFSARQFPNYSSELNVNALLLGDSALYLCASRGTSLTYGYTFGSGTRLTVV.

The gene calls are TRBV6-1 and TRBJ2-7, with D possibly matching TRBD2 (5 bases). Trimming removed 1 base at V and 10 bases at J, with 14 bases between. The CDR3 spans 13 residues. CDR1 is MNHNS, CDR2 SASEGT, per germline. CDR3 protein: CASSEGEGCEQYF. In nucleotides, the CDR3 is TGTGCCAGCAGTGAAGGAGAGGGCTGCGAACAGTACTTC.

This clonotype was counted a few times. The rearrangement joins TRBV12-3 or TRBV12-4 to TRBJ1-4, with a tentative D call TRBD1 (6 bases). Trimming shortened V by 3 bases and J by 7 bases, and 12 bases separated the two germline ends. CDR3 length: 14 amino acids. In DNA form, the CDR3 reads TGTGCCAGCAGTTTCATTGGAGGGGGTGAAAAACTGTTTTTT. The encoded protein is CASSFIGGGEKLFF.

The gene calls are TRBV20-1 and TRBJ1-4; D ambiguous. Germline-derived CDR1 and CDR2 are DFQATT and SNEGSKA (reference sequence). Trimming removed 3 bases from V and 6 bases from J, with 11 bases in between. The CDR3 contains 13 residues. The CDR3: CSASMRAHEKLFF. CDR3 DNA sequence: TGCAGTGCTAGTATGCGGGCCCATGAAAAACTGTTTTTT.

The CDR3 here is CASRAGPAKNIQYF. CDR3 in DNA: TGTGCCAGCAGGGCGGGACCAGCCAAAAACATTCAGTACTTC. The chain joins TRBV6-2 or TRBV6-3 to TRBJ2-4, with D possibly TRBD2 on 6 matching bases. The CDR3 contains 14 residues. Trimming shortened V by 6 bases and J by 0 bases, and 9 bases separated the two germline ends. Germline loops: CDR1 MNHEY, CDR2 SVGEGT.

This chain links TRBV7-2 with TRBJ1-1; 8 bases are shared with TRBD1. Germline trimming cut 1 base from V and 7 bases from J; bases unmatched to any gene: 8. The CDR3 totals 15 residues. Per germline, CDR1 SGHTA and CDR2 FQGNSA. CDR3 nucleotide sequence: TGTGCCAGCAGCTTAGTTGGCACAGGGGGTATTGAAGCTTTCTTT. Protein: CASSLVGTGGIEAFF. The entire variable domain, with the rest obtained from reference TRBV7-2 and TRBJ1-1, is as follows: GAGVSQSPSNKVTEKGKDVELRCDPISGHTALYWYRQSLGQGLEFLIYFQGNSAPDKSGLPSDRFSAERTGGSVSTLTIQRTQQEDSAVYLCASSLVGTGGIEAFFGQGTRLTVV.

The chain carries TRBV18 and TRBJ1-5; no clear D gene. The germline V gene encodes CDR1 KGHSH and CDR2 LQKENI. The V gene lost 4 bases and the J gene lost 8 bases, with 15 bases spanning the gap. The CDR3 spans 14 residues. The chain's CDR3 is CASSQTPVDEPQHF. The CDR3 bases are TGTGCCAGCTCACAAACCCCGGTTGATGAGCCCCAGCATTTT.

This chain connects TRBV6-5 to TRBJ2-2; 7 nucleotides agree with TRBD2. Looked up from germline, CDR1 is MNHEY and CDR2 is SVGAGI. The CDR3 contains 14 residues. The trim removed 8 bases at V and 6 bases at J, leaving 9 bases unmatched. CDR3 coding DNA: TGTGCCAGCGGAGGGAGGGGTGCCCCCGGGGAGCTGTTTTTT. Its translation: CASGGRGAPGELFF.

The rearrangement links TRBV20-1 to TRBJ2-1; TRBD1 or TRBD2 may be the D gene (6 bases each). The germline V gene encodes CDR1 DFQATT and CDR2 SNEGSKA (reference sequence). The V end lost 6 bases, the J end lost 6 bases, and 12 bases lay between the germline ends. The CDR3 loop spans 12 amino acids. For the CDR3, the DNA is TGCAGTGCAGGGGGGAGGATCAATGAGCAGTTCTTC. Protein: CSAGGRINEQFF.

This clonotype showed up just a few times. The chain carries TRBV6-2 or TRBV6-3 and TRBJ2-5; D gene ambiguous. The CDR3 totals 14 residues. Germline CDR1 and CDR2: MNHEY and SVGEGT. V dropped 2 bases and J dropped 5 bases, with 12 bases sitting between them. This CDR3 reads CASSYNLLEETQYF. DNA for the CDR3: TGTGCCAGCAGTTACAATCTTTTGGAGGAGACCCAGTACTTC.